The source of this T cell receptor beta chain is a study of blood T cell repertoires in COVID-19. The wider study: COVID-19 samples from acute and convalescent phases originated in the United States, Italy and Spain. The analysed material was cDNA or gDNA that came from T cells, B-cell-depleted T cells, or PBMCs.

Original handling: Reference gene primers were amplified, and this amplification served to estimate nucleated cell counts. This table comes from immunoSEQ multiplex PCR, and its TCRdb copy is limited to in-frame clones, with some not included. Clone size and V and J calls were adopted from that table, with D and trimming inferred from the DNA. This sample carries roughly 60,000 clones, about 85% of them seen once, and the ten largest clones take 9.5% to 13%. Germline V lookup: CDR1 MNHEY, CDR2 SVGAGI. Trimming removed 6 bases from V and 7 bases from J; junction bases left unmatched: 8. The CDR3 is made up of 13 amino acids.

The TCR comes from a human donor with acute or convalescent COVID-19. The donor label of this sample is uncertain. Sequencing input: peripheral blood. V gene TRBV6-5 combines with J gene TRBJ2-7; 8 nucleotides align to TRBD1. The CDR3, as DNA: TGTGCCAGCAGGATGCAGGGGGCGGGGGAGCAGTACGTC. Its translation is CASRMQGAGEQYV.